The 32 T cell receptor beta chains presented below share a single source sample, sequenced in a study of T cells in Graves' hyperthyroidism and ophthalmopathy. RNA transcripts served as the template for amplifying TCR beta CDR3 regions. The study used the HTBI primer set for a first-round RT-PCR of the TCR CDR3. One entry per CDR3 protein, called by TCRdb with MiXCR from the multiplex PCR reads. This table holds roughly 570,000 distinct CDR3 sequences, around 42% found once. The sequenced material came from peripheral blood or thyroid tissue (not recorded which). The receptors come from an adult woman with Graves' disease, either hyperthyroidism or ophthalmopathy (not recorded which).

The rearrangement links TRBV12-3 or TRBV12-4 to TRBJ1-5; 10 bases map to TRBD1. The junction had 13 bases not matched to a gene; V was cut back by 6 bases and J by 11 bases. This CDR3 comprises 15 residues. CDR3 region: CASRRGTGVGQTQHF. DNA for the CDR3: TGTGCCAGCAGACGAGGGACAGGGGTTGGACAGACCCAGCATTTT.

This clonotype came up many times. J is TRBJ2-5 and V is TRBV4-2; D remains unclear. CDR3 length: 14 amino acids. Trimming pared 1 base from V and 3 bases from J, leaving 9 bases between. The germline CDR1 and CDR2 sequences are LGHNA and YNFKEQ. CDR3 nucleotides: TGTGCCAGCAGCCAAGGACGGAATGAAGAGACCCAGTACTTC. Protein: CASSQGRNEETQYF.

V is TRBV6-4 and J is TRBJ2-7, with D possibly matching TRBD2 (6 bases). The CDR3 has 19 amino acids. V shed 7 bases and J shed 5 bases, with 33 bases lying between them. CDR1 MRHNA and CDR2 SNTAGT come from the germline V gene. CDR3 nucleotide sequence: TGTGCCAGCATATCGGGAACGCACCCCAACGGGAGAATTGGGGACGAGCAGTACTTC. Amino acid sequence: CASISGTHPNGRIGDEQYF.

V and J are TRBV7-6 and TRBJ1-5; the D is unclear. V was clipped by 4 bases and J by 5 bases, with 12 bases between them. The CDR3 is made up of 14 amino acids. Germline V gene lookup returns CDR1 SGHVS and CDR2 FNYEAQ. The CDR3 coding sequence is TGTGCCAGCAGCTCGGGCATATGGTATCAGCCCCAGCATTTT. Protein product: CASSSGIWYQPQHF.

This clonotype was picked up one time. J is TRBJ1-6 and V is TRBV28, with D hard to call. Germline V lookup: CDR1 MDHEN, CDR2 SYDVKM. The ends were cut back, 1 base at V and 7 bases at J, with 5 bases in the middle. CDR3 length: 13 residues. The CDR3 region is CASSLSQNSPLHF. The CDR3 bases are TGTGCCAGCAGTTTATCGCAGAATTCACCCCTCCACTTT.

This clonotype appeared many times. The chain recombines TRBV7-8 with TRBJ2-7, with a tentative D call TRBD2 (7 bases). Germline V gene data show CDR1 as SGHVS and CDR2 as FQNEAQ. The CDR3 sequence is 17 residues long. V lost 0 bases and J 4 bases, leaving 19 bases between the germline ends. The CDR3 is CASSLAAGAGVPYEQYF. CDR3 bases: TGTGCCAGCAGCTTAGCGGCGGGGGCGGGAGTGCCTTACGAGCAGTACTTC.

Notes on this clonotype: It may be a read error: a sequence one base away is much more abundant. This chain links TRBV6-6 with TRBJ1-5; D perhaps matches TRBD1 (5 bases). The CDR3 runs to 14 residues. V dropped 6 bases and J dropped 1 base, with 10 bases sitting between them. Germline values: CDR1 MNHNY, CDR2 SVGAGI (reference sequence). CDR3 in amino acids: CASSSWGSNQPQHF. The CDR3 DNA is TGTGCCAGCAGCTCATGGGGGAGCAATCAGCCCCAGCATTTT.

The chain combines TRBV9 with TRBJ1-5; D is unclear. Trimming removed 5 bases from V and 4 bases from J, with 16 bases in between. CDR1 is SGDLS and CDR2 is YYNGEE in the germline V gene. The CDR3 is 15 residues long. CDR3 amino acids: CASSVMDGVNQPQHF. In DNA form, the CDR3 reads TGTGCCAGCAGTGTTATGGACGGGGTAAATCAGCCCCAGCATTTT.

V usage is TRBV7-6 and J usage is TRBJ2-7; unclear D gene. The J call may not be correct, given that the DNA end is closer to TRBJ2-1. CDR1 SGHVS and CDR2 FNYEAQ come from the germline V gene. The CDR3 covers 16 residues. The CDR3 loop reads CASSLDILPSNNEQFF. DNA of the CDR3: TGTGCCAGCAGCTTAGATATTCTCCCCTCAAACAATGAGCAGTTCTTC.

This clonotype was detected ten times or more. This chain uses TRBV2 with TRBJ1-5, with a tentative D call TRBD1 (6 bases). Germline values: CDR1 SNHLY, CDR2 FYNNEI. CDR3 size: 14 residues. Trimming cost V 6 bases and J 7 bases, with 16 bases left between them. CDR3 DNA: TGTGCCAGCAGGAGGGGGTTCGGCGGCCAGCCCCAGCATTTT. Translated, it gives CASRRGFGGQPQHF.

This clonotype was observed once. Because the CDR3 is missing its conserved closing phenylalanine or tryptophan, this is likely a read error. The gene calls are TRBV6-4 and TRBJ1-1, with D possibly being TRBD1 (5 bases). Germline values: CDR1 MRHNA, CDR2 SNTAGT. V was clipped by 4 bases and J by 9 bases, with 21 bases between them. The CDR3 is made up of 15 amino acids. The CDR3 region has the DNA TGTGCCAGCAGTGGCTCGACGGGGGGTATGGCTAAAGCTTTCTCT. Its protein product is CASSGSTGGMAKAFS.

The chain recombines TRBV2 with TRBJ1-6; D is unresolved. In germline, CDR1 is SNHLY, CDR2 FYNNEI. V was pared by 3 bases and J by 9 bases, with 12 bases between. CDR3 length: 14 amino acids. The CDR3 here is CASSERETASPLHF. CDR3 in DNA: TGTGCCAGCAGTGAGCGGGAGACCGCTTCACCCCTCCACTTT.

The chain carries TRBV2 and TRBJ1-4; perhaps TRBD1 as D (6 bases). The germline V gene has CDR1 SNHLY and CDR2 FYNNEI. The CDR3 has 15 amino acids. V lost 2 bases, J lost 5 bases, and 12 bases lay in between. CDR3 in DNA: TGTGCCAGCAGTGAAAGTAGGGGGGGCAATGAAAAACTGTTTTTT. Encoded protein: CASSESRGGNEKLFF.

The V call is TRBV20-1, the J call TRBJ1-6; TRBD1 might be the D (6 bases). Trimming stripped 2 bases from V and 8 bases from J, with 16 bases between. The V gene's germline CDR1 is DFQATT and CDR2 SNEGSKA (reference sequence). This CDR3 contains 15 residues. CDR3 in amino acids: CSARNTGQLHSPLHF. CDR3 DNA: TGCAGTGCTAGAAACACCGGACAGTTGCATTCACCCCTCCACTTT.

This clonotype was counted at least ten times. The chain recombines TRBV5-1 with TRBJ2-6, with D maybe TRBD1 (5 bases). The CDR3 spans 15 residues. Germline V gene sequence: CDR1 SGHRS, CDR2 YFSETQ. Trimming stripped 4 bases from V and 2 bases from J, with 10 bases between. Here the CDR3 DNA reads TGCGCCAGCAGCCCCCGACAGCCTGGGGCCAACGTCCTGACTTTC. Its protein product is CASSPRQPGANVLTF. The variable domain in full, completed from reference TRBV5-1 and TRBJ2-6, reads KAGVTQTPRYLIKTRGQQVTLSCSPISGHRSVSWYQQTPGQGLQFLFEYFSETQRNKGNFPGRFSGRQFSNSRSEMNVSTLELGDSALYLCASSPRQPGANVLTFGAGSRLTVL.

This chain links TRBV10-3 with TRBJ2-5; TRBD1 matches 7 bases. The CDR3 has 16 residues. Unmatched junction bases numbered 16, after V lost 7 bases and J lost 5 bases. CDR1 and CDR2 (germline): ENHRY, SYGVKD. This CDR3 is CAIKDNTGESLETQYF. CDR3 DNA: TGTGCCATCAAGGATAACACAGGGGAGTCCCTGGAGACCCAGTACTTC.

This clonotype was counted between two and nine times. The chain couples TRBV29-1 to TRBJ1-2; perhaps TRBD1 as D (5 bases). Trimming pared 6 bases from V and 1 base from J, leaving 6 bases between. Germline CDR1 and CDR2: SQVTM and ANQGSEA. CDR3 length equals 11 residues. CDR3: CSVGDNYGYTF. CDR3 coding DNA: TGCAGCGTGGGGGATAACTATGGCTACACCTTC.

This clonotype was observed a few times. The CDR3 reads CSVGAGISGNTIYF. In DNA, the CDR3 is TGCAGCGTGGGGGCGGGCATCTCTGGAAACACCATATATTTT. This chain joins TRBV29-1 and TRBJ1-3; D perhaps matches TRBD1 (6 bases). The CDR3 is 14 residues long. Between the trimmed V and J ends, which lost 6 bases and 0 bases, there was a span of 12 bases. CDR1 is SQVTM and CDR2 is ANQGSEA in the germline V gene. Filled out from reference TRBV29-1 and TRBJ1-3, the complete variable domain reads SAVISQKPSRDICQRGTSLTIQCQVDSQVTMMFWYRQQPGQSLTLIATANQGSEATYESGFVIDKFPISRPNLTFSTLTVSNMSPEDSSIYLCSVGAGISGNTIYFGEGSWLTVV.

This clonotype was found many times. This sequence joins TRBV12-3 or TRBV12-4 and TRBJ1-2, with 7 bases lining up with TRBD1. V was pared by 0 bases and J by 5 bases, with 9 bases of the junction left unmatched. The CDR3 runs 16 residues. The CDR3 sequence is CASSLAGGGSVYGYTF. As DNA, the CDR3 is TGTGCCAGCAGTTTAGCGGGAGGGGGCTCGGTTTATGGCTACACCTTC.

The rearrangement links TRBV5-1 to TRBJ1-1; TRBD1 agrees at 7 bases. This CDR3 has 16 residues. Germline CDR1 is SGHRS and CDR2 is YFSETQ. Trimming cost V 5 bases and J 1 base; bases outside gene matches: 11. The chain's CDR3 is CASSKGDRVSNTEAFF. The CDR3 nucleotides read TGCGCCAGCAGTAAAGGAGACAGGGTATCGAACACTGAAGCTTTCTTT.

In its sample, this clonotype was seen a few times. The J gene is TRBJ1-5, the V gene TRBV10-3; 12 positions match TRBD1. The CDR3 spans 15 residues. After removal of 4 bases from V and 6 bases from J, the junction contained 4 bases not matched to a gene. Germline loops: CDR1 ENHRY, CDR2 SYGVKD. CDR3 sequence: CAISAGTGGSQPQHF. DNA for the CDR3: TGTGCCATCAGTGCGGGGACAGGGGGCTCTCAGCCCCAGCATTTT.

This clonotype was counted ten times or more. The rearrangement uses TRBV6-6 and TRBJ1-1, with a weak D call TRBD1 (5 bases). The CDR3 totals 13 residues. Trimming took off 10 bases at V and 6 bases at J, with 18 bases between the two ends. Per germline, CDR1 MNHNY and CDR2 SVGAGI (reference sequence). CDR3 protein: CATNRVRAAEAFF. The CDR3 DNA reads TGTGCCACCAACCGGGTCAGGGCCGCTGAAGCTTTCTTT.

Concerning this clonotype: In this CDR3 the conserved last residue, phenylalanine or tryptophan, is missing, so a read error is likely. The chain uses TRBV9 and TRBJ1-1; D might be TRBD1 (5 bases). This CDR3 is 13 amino acids long. V lost 3 bases and J 2 bases, leaving 8 bases between the germline ends. Germline values: CDR1 SGDLS, CDR2 YYNGEE. Here the CDR3 DNA reads TGTGCCAGCAGCGCGGGGCCCAACACTGAAGCTTTCCTT. Its protein is CASSAGPNTEAFL.

V usage is TRBV11-2 and J usage is TRBJ2-7; no clear D gene. The CDR3 contains 15 residues. The V and J ends lost 5 bases and 2 bases respectively, with 16 bases between them. CDR1 and CDR2 from the germline V gene are SGHAT and FQNNGV. CDR3 sequence reads: CASSVGSGSTYEQYF. For the CDR3, the DNA is TGTGCCAGCAGCGTGGGTTCGGGTTCGACCTACGAGCAGTACTTC.

This clonotype appeared once. V usage is TRBV20-1 and J usage is TRBJ1-6, with 11 positions matching TRBD1. Germline V lookup: CDR1 DFQATT, CDR2 SNEGSKA (reference sequence). V gave up 0 bases and J gave up 13 bases; unmatched junction bases: 5. The CDR3 loop spans 14 amino acids. The DNA of the CDR3 is TGCAGTGCTAGAGACGGGACAGGGGGGGATCCCCTCCACTTT. It codes for CSARDGTGGDPLHF.

The J gene is TRBJ1-1, the V gene TRBV30; TRBD1 might be the D (6 bases). Germline V gene data show CDR1 as GTSNPN and CDR2 as SVGIG (reference sequence). The CDR3 consists of 12 residues. V lost 7 bases, J lost 5 bases, and 14 bases lay in between. The CDR3 region is CASKGVGTEAFF. The CDR3 DNA reads TGTGCCTCAAAGGGGGTAGGGACTGAAGCTTTCTTT. The whole variable domain, filled in from reference TRBV30 and TRBJ1-1, reads SQTIHQWPATLVQPVGSPLSLECTVEGTSNPNLYWYRQAAGRGLQLLFYSVGIGQISSEVPQNLSASRPQDRQFILSSKKLLLSDSGFYLCASKGVGTEAFFGQGTRLTVV.

The chain carries TRBV6-1 and TRBJ2-5; 7 nucleotides line up with TRBD1. Germline V gene data show CDR1 as MNHNS and CDR2 as SASEGT. V lost 5 bases to trimming and J lost 3 bases; unmatched junction nucleotides: 6. The CDR3 length is 14 residues. The chain's CDR3 is CASSPPGQKETQYF. CDR3 nucleotide sequence: TGTGCCAGCAGTCCACCGGGACAGAAAGAGACCCAGTACTTC.

The chain carries TRBV4-3 and TRBJ1-5; D perhaps matches TRBD1 (5 bases). The CDR3 runs 15 residues. Germline V gives CDR1 LGHNA, CDR2 YSLEER. Trimming left V 5 bases short and J 5 bases short, with 16 bases between. CDR3 amino acids: CASSLDSGNYQPQHF. The DNA of the CDR3 is TGCGCCAGCAGCTTGGACTCAGGGAATTATCAGCCCCAGCATTTT.

The chain employs TRBV7-9 and TRBJ2-5; TRBD2 aligns across 14 bases. V was pared by 5 bases and J by 1 base, with 6 bases of the junction left unmatched. Germline CDR1 reads SEHNR; CDR2 reads FQNEAQ (reference sequence). The CDR3 runs to 17 residues. The CDR3 reads CASSQTSGRAVQETQYF. CDR3 nucleotide sequence: TGTGCCAGCAGCCAGACTAGCGGGAGGGCCGTCCAAGAGACCCAGTACTTC. The entire variable domain, with the rest obtained from reference TRBV7-9 and TRBJ2-5, is as follows: DTGVSQNPRHKITKRGQNVTFRCDPISEHNRLYWYRQTLGQGPEFLTYFQNEAQLEKSRLLSDRFSAERPKGSFSTLEIQRTEQGDSAMYLCASSQTSGRAVQETQYFGPGTRLLVL.

There are many counts of this clonotype. The chain joins TRBV6-1 to TRBJ2-5; D gene unclear. The CDR3 contains 12 residues. V shed 4 bases and J shed 4 bases, with 7 bases lying between them. CDR1 is MNHNS, CDR2 SASEGT, per germline. DNA of the CDR3: TGTGCCAGCAGTGCCCTCAGAGAGACCCAGTACTTC. Its translation: CASSALRETQYF.

The chain couples TRBV30 to TRBJ2-7; D is uncertain. Germline V gives CDR1 GTSNPN, CDR2 SVGIG (reference sequence). Trimming left V 5 bases short and J 1 base short, with 6 bases between. This CDR3 comprises 11 residues. CDR3 protein: CAWGSSYEQYF. As DNA, the CDR3 is TGTGCCTGGGGATCGTCCTACGAGCAGTACTTC.

The chain is built from TRBV24-1 and TRBJ2-1; D possibly corresponds to TRBD2 (5 bases). The CDR3 is made up of 14 amino acids. Per germline, CDR1 KGHDR and CDR2 SFDVKD. V lost 0 bases, J lost 7 bases, and 9 bases lay in between. CDR3 protein: CATSDLGRANEQFF. The CDR3 nucleotides are TGTGCCACCAGTGATTTGGGGCGGGCGAATGAGCAGTTCTTC.